This paragraph covers one T cell receptor (beta chain) sequence. This CDR3 region has 14 residues. V lost 0 bases and J lost 10, with 13 bases in between. Germline V gene sequence: CDR1 LGHNA, CDR2 YNFKEQ. The data derive from a study of response to subunit inactivated influenza vaccine. One entry per CDR3 protein results from TCRdb running MiXCR on the RT-PCR reads. The repertoire holds about 540,000 distinct CDR3 sequences, with approximately 24% as singletons. The data also belong to a second study, concerning T cells expressing NK-cell markers. That report adds: UMI-tagged 5'RACE template switching yielded the TCR beta cDNA. Seven of the eight sequenced donors were HCMV-seropositive; one was seronegative.

This sequence joins TRBV4-2 and TRBJ1-5, with D uncertain. The sequence was collected from a man in his fifties who received an inactivated influenza vaccine. The sample in question was CD4+ T cells sorted from PBMCs, obtained roughly 12 days after vaccination. The CDR3 nucleotides read TGTGCCAGCAGCCAAGATTTCGTCCCGGATCCCCAGCATTTT. Amino acid sequence: CASSQDFVPDPQHF.